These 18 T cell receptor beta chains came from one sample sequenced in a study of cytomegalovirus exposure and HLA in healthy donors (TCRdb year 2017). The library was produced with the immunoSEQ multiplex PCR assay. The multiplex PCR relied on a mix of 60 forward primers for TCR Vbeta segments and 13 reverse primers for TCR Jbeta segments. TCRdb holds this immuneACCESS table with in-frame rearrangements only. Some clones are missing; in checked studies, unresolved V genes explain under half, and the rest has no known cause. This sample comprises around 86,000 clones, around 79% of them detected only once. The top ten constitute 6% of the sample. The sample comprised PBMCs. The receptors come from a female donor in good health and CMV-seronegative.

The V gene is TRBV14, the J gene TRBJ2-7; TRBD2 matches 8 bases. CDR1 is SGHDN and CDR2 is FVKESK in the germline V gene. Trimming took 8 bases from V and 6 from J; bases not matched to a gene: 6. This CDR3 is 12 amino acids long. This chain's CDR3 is CASGLAVGEQYF. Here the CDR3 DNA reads TGTGCCAGCGGACTAGCCGTCGGCGAGCAGTACTTC.

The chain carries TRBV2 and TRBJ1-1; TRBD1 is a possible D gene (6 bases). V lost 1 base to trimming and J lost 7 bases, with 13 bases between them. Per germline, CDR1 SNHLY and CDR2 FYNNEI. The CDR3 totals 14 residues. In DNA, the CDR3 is TGTGCCAGCAGTGAAGGTCCAGGGGCCTATGAAGCTTTCTTT. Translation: CASSEGPGAYEAFF.

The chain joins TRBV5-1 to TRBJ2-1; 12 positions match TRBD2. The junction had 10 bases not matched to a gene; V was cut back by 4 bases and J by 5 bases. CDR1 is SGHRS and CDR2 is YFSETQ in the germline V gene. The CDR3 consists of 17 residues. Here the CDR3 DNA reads TGCGCCAGCAGCCCGCTGTGGACTAGCGGGGAACACAATGAGCAGTTCTTC. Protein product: CASSPLWTSGEHNEQFF.

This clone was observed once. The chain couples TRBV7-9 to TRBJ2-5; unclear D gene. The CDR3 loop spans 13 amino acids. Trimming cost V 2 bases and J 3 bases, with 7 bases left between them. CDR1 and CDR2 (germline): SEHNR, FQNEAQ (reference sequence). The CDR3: CASSLYVKETQYF. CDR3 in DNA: TGTGCCAGCAGCTTATATGTTAAAGAGACCCAGTACTTC.

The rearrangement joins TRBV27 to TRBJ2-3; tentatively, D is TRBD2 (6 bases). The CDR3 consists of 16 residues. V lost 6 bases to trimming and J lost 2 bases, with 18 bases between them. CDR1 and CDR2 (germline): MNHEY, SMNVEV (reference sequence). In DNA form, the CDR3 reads TGTGCCAGCAGCCGCACCGGAGGGCTTTTCACAGATACGCAGTATTTT. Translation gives CASSRTGGLFTDTQYF.

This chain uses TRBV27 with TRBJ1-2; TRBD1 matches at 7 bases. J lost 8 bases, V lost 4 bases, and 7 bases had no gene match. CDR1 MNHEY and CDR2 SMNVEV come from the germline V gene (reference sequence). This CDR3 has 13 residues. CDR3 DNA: TGTGCCAGCAGTTATACAGGGGCCGAGGGCTACACCTTC. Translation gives CASSYTGAEGYTF.

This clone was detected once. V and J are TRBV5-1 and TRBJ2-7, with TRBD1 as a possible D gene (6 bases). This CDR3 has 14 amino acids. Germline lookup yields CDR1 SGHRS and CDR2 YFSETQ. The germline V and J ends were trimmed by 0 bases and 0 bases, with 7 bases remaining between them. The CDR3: CASSLDRDSYEQYF. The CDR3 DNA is TGCGCCAGCAGCTTGGACAGGGACTCCTACGAGCAGTACTTC.

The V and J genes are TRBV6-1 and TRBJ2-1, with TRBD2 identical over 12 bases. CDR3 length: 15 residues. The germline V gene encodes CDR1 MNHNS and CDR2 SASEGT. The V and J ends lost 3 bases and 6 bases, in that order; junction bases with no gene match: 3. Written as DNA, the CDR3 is TGTGCCAGCAGTGAGCTAGCGGGAGGGGTCAATGAGCAGTTCTTC. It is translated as CASSELAGGVNEQFF.

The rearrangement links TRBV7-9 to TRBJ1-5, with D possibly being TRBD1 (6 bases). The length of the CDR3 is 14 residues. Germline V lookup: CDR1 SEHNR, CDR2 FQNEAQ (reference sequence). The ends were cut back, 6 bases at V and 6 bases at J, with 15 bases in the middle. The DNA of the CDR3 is TGTGCCAGCAGTCGTTCAGGGGAGGGTCAGCCCCAGCATTTT. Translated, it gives CASSRSGEGQPQHF.

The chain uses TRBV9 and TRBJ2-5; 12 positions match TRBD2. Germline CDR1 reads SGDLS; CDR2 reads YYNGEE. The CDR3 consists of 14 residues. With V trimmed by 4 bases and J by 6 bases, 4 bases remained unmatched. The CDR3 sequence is CASSPTSGGQTQYF. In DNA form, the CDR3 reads TGTGCCAGCAGCCCTACTAGCGGGGGGCAGACCCAGTACTTC.

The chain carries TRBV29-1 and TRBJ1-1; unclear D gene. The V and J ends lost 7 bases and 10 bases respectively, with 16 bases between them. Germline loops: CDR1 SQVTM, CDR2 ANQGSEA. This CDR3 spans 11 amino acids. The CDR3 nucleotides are TGCAGCGCCGCTCGGGAGGGCGGAGCTTTCTTT. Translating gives CSAAREGGAFF. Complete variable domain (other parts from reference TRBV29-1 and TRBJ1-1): SAVISQKPSRDICQRGTSLTIQCQVDSQVTMMFWYRQQPGQSLTLIATANQGSEATYESGFVIDKFPISRPNLTFSTLTVSNMSPEDSSIYLCSAAREGGAFFGQGTRLTVV.

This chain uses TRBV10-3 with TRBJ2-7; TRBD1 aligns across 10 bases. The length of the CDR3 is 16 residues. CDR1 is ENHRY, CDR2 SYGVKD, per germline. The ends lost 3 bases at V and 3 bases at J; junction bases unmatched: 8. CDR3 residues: CAISERDRGKSYEQYF. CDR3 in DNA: TGTGCCATCAGTGAACGGGACAGGGGAAAGAGCTACGAGCAGTACTTC.

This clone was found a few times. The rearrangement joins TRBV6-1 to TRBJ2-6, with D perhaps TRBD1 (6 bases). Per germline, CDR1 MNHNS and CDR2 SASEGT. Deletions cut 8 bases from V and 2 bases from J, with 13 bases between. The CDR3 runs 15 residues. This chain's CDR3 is CASDLTGTGANVLTF. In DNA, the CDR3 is TGTGCCAGCGACCTTACAGGGACTGGGGCCAACGTCCTGACTTTC.

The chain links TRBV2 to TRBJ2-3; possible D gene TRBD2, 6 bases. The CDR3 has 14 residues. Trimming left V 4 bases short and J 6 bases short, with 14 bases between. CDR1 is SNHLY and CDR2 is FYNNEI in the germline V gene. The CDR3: CASSADGGRDTQYF. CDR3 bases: TGTGCCAGCAGTGCGGACGGGGGAAGGGATACGCAGTATTTT. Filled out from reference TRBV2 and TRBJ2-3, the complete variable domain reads EPEVTQTPSHQVTQMGQEVILRCVPISNHLYFYWYRQILGQKVEFLVSFYNNEISEKSEIFDDQFSVERPDGSNFTLKIRSTKLEDSAMYFCASSADGGRDTQYFGPGTRLTVL.

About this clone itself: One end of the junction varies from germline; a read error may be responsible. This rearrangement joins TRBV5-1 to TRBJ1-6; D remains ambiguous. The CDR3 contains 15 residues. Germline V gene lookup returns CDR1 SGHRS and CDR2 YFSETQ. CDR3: CASSLAGRDKSPLHF. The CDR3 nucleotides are TGCGCCAGCAGCTTGGCGGGGAGGGATAAGTCACCCCTCCACTTT. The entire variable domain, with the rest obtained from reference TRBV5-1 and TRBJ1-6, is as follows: KAGVTQTPRYLIKTRGQQVTLSCSPISGHRSVSWYQQTPGQGLQFLFEYFSETQRNKGNFPGRFSGRQFSNSRSEMNVSTLELGDSALYLCASSLAGRDKSPLHFGNGTRLTVT.

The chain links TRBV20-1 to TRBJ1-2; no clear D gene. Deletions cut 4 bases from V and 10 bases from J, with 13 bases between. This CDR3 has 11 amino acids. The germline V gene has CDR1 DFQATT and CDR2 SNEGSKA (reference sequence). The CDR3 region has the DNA TGCAGTGCTAAGAGTCACCCTTCCTACACCTTC. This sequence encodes CSAKSHPSYTF.

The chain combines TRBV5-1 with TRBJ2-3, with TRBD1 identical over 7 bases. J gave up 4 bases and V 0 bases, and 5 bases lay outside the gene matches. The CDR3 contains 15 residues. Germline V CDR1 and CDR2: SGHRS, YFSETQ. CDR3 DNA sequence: TGCGCCAGCAGCTTGGCCGCGCAGGGGGCAGATACGCAGTATTTT. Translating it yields CASSLAAQGADTQYF.

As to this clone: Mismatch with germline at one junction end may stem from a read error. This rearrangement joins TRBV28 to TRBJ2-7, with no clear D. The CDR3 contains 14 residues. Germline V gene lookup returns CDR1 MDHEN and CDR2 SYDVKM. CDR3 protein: CASSPPDSYETADF. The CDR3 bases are TGTGCCAGCAGTCCTCCGGATAGTTACGAGACGGCGGACTTC.